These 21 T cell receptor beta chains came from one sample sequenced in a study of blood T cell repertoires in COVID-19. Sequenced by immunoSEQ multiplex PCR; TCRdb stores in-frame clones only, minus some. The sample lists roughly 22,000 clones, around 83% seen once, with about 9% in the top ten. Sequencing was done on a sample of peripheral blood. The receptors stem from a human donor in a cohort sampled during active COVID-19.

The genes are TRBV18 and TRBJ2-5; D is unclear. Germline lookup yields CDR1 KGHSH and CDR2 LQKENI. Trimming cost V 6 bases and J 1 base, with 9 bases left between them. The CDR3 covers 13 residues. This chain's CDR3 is CASSRTPQETQYF. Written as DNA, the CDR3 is TGTGCCAGCTCCCGAACTCCCCAAGAGACCCAGTACTTC.

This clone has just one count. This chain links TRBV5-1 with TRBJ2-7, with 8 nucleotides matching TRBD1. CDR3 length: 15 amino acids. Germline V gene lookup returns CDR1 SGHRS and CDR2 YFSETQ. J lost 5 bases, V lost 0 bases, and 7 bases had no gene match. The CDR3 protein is CASSLAQGALNEQYF. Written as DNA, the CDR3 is TGCGCCAGCAGCTTGGCTCAGGGGGCTTTGAACGAGCAGTACTTC.

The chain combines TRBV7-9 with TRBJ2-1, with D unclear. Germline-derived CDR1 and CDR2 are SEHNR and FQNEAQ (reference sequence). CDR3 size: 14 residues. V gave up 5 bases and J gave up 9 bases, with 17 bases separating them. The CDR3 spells CASSPNPGHFEQFF. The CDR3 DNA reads TGTGCCAGCAGCCCCAACCCGGGTCACTTTGAGCAGTTCTTC.

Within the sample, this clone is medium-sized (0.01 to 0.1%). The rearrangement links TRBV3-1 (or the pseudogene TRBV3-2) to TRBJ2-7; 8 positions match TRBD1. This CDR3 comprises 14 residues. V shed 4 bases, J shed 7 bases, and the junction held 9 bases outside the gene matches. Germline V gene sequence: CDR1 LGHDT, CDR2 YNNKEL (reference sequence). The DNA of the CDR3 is TGTGCCAGCAGCCGAGGGACAGGTCGGAGGGAGCAGTACTTC. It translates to CASSRGTGRREQYF.

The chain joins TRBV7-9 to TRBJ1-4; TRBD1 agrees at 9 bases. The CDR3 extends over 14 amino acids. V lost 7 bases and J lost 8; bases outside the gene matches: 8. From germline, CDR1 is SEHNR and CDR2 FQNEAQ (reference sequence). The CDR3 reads CASNPQGAVEKLFF. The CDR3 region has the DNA TGTGCCAGCAACCCACAGGGGGCAGTGGAAAAACTGTTTTTT.

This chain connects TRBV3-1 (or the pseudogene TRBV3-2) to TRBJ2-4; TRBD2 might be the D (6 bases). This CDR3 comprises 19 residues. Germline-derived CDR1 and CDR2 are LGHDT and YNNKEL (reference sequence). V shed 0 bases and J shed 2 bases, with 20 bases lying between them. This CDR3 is CASSQDGEVLINPKNIQYF. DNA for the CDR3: TGTGCCAGCAGCCAAGATGGGGAGGTTTTAATTAACCCCAAAAACATTCAGTACTTC.

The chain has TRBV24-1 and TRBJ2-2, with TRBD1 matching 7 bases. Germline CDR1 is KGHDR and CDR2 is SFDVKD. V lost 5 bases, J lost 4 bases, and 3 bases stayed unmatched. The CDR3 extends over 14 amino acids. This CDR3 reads CATSGQGSTGELFF. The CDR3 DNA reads TGTGCCACCAGTGGACAGGGAAGCACCGGGGAGCTGTTTTTT.

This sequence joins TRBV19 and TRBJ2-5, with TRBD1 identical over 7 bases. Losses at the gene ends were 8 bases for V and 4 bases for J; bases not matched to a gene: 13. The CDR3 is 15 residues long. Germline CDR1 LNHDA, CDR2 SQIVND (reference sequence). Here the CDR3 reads CASSKDRRLRETQYF. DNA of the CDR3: TGTGCCAGTTCGAAGGACAGGCGCCTCCGAGAGACCCAGTACTTC.

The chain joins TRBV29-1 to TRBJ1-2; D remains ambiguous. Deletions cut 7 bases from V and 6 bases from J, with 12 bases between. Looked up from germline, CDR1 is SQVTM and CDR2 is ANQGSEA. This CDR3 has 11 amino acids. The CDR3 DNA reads TGCAGCGCCCTGAGAGGAAATGGCTACACCTTC. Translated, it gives CSALRGNGYTF.

The DNA for the CDR3 is TGTGCCAGCAGCCCCCCTAGCGGGGGGAATGAGCAGTTCTTC. It is translated as CASSPPSGGNEQFF. The V and J genes are TRBV4-2 and TRBJ2-1; 11 bases are a match to TRBD2. Unmatched junction bases numbered 3, after V lost 4 bases and J lost 7 bases. The CDR3 length is 14 residues. In germline, CDR1 is LGHNA, CDR2 YNFKEQ.

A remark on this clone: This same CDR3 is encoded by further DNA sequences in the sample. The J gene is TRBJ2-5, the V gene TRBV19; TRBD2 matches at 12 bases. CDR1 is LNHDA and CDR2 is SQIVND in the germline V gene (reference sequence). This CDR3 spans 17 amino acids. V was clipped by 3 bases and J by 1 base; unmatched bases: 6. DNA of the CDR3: TGTGCCAGTAGTATCGGACTAGCGGGGTTAACCCAAGAGACCCAGTACTTC. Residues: CASSIGLAGLTQETQYF.

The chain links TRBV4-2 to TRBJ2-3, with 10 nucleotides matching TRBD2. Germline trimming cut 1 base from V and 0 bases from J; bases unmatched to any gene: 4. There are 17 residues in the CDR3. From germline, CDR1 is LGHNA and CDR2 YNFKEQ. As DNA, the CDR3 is TGTGCCAGCAGCCAAGTAGCGGGGGGCCCTAGCACAGATACGCAGTATTTT. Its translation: CASSQVAGGPSTDTQYF.

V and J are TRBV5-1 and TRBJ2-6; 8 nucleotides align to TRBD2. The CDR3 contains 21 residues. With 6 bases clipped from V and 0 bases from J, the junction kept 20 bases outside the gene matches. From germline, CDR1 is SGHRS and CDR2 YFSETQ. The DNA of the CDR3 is TGCGCCAGCACCCCTCGGGGGGGGCGGGTAGCGGGCCCCTCTGGGGCCAACGTCCTGACTTTC. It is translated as CASTPRGGRVAGPSGANVLTF.

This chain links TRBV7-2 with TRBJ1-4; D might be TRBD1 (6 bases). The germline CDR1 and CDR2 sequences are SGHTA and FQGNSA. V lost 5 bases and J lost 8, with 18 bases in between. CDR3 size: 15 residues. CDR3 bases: TGTGCCAGCAGCCCTCGGCACAGGGAAGAAGAAAAACTGTTTTTT. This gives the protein CASSPRHREEEKLFF.

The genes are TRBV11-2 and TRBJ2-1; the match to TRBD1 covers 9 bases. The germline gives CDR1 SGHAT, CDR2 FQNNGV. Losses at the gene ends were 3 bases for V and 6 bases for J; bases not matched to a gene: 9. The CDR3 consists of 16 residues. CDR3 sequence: CASSLSVGTGLNEQFF. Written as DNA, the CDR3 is TGTGCCAGCAGCTTGTCGGTCGGGACAGGGCTCAATGAGCAGTTCTTC.

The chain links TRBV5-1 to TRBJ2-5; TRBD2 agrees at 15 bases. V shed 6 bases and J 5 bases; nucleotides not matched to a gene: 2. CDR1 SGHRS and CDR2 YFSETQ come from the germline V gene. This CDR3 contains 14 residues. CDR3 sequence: CASTGLAGGETQYF. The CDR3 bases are TGCGCCAGCACCGGACTAGCGGGGGGGGAGACCCAGTACTTC.

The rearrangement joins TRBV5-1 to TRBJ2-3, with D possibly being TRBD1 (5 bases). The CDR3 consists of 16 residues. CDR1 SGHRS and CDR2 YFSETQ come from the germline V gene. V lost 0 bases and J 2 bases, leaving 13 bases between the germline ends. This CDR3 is CASSLGATAITDTQYF. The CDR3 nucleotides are TGCGCCAGCAGCTTGGGTGCGACAGCGATCACAGATACGCAGTATTTT.

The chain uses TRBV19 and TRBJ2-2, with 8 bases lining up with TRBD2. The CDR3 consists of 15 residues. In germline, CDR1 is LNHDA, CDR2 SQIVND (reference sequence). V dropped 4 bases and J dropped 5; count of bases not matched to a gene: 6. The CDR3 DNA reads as TGTGCCAGTAGTAGGGGACTAGGGTTGACCGGGGAGCTGTTTTTT. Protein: CASSRGLGLTGELFF. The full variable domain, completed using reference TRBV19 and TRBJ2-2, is DGGITQSPKYLFRKEGQNVTLSCEQNLNHDAMYWYRQDPGQGLRLIYYSQIVNDFQKGDIAEGYSVSREKKESFPLTVTSAQKNPTAFYLCASSRGLGLTGELFFGEGSRLTVL.

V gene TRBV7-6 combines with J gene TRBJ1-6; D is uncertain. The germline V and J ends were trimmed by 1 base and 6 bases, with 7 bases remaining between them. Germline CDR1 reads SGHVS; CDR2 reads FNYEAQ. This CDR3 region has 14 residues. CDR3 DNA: TGTGCCAGCAGCTTAGGAGGGCCTAATTCACCCCTCCACTTT. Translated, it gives CASSLGGPNSPLHF.

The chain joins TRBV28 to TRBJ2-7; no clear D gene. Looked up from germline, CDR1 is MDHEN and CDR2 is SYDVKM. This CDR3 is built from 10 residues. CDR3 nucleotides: TGTGCCAGCAGTCCGCCCACAACATGGGTC. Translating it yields CASSPPTTWV.

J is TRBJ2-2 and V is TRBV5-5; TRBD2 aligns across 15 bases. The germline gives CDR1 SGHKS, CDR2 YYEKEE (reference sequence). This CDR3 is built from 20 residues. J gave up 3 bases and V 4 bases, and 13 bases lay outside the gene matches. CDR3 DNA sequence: TGTGCCAGCAGCGCGTCAGGGGGGACTAGCGGGAGGCTCTACACCGGGGAGCTGTTTTTT. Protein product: CASSASGGTSGRLYTGELFF.